These T cell receptor beta chains were read from a single sample in a study of shared clonotypes between healthy human individuals. Sequencing used immunoSEQ multiplex PCR; TCRdb keeps in-frame clones, though not all of them. The sample yields 2 million to 3 million clones, over 85% seen once. The material sequenced was naive CD4+ T cells from PBMCs. Every receptor here comes from a man aged 18 to 35 in good health. Some clones in this sample may be carry-over from other donors' samples. The CDR3 runs from the conserved cysteine through the conserved F or W. Each record gives: J gene, V gene, D gene, CDR3 DNA, CDR3 protein. D genes are given only for firm matches.

J gene: TRBJ2-2; V gene: TRBV5-4; D gene: TRBD1; CDR3 DNA: TGTGCCAGCAGCCAAGGACAGGGCAGGGAGACCGGGGAGCTGTTTTTT; CDR3 protein: CASSQGQGRETGELFF
J gene: TRBJ2-2; V gene: TRBV27; D gene: TRBD1; CDR3 DNA: TGTGCCAGCCACAACTCAGGGGGCACCGGGGAGCTGTTTTTT; CDR3 protein: CASHNSGGTGELFF
J gene: TRBJ1-5; V gene: TRBV6-1; D gene: NA; CDR3 DNA: TGTGCCAGCAGTGAAGCCCAGGGAAACCAGCCCCAGCATTTT; CDR3 protein: CASSEAQGNQPQHF
J gene: TRBJ1-5; V gene: TRBV18; D gene: TRBD1; CDR3 DNA: TGTGCCAGCTCACCCCCCGGGACAGGGGTTTATCAGCCCCAGCATTTT; CDR3 protein: CASSPPGTGVYQPQHF
J gene: TRBJ2-7; V gene: TRBV5-6; D gene: NA; CDR3 DNA: TGTGCCAGCAGCTTGGATGTCTCCGAGCAGTACTTC; CDR3 protein: CASSLDVSEQYF
J gene: TRBJ2-7; V gene: TRBV2; D gene: NA; CDR3 DNA: TGTGCCAGCAGCCGCCAGGGGTACGAGCAGTACTTC; CDR3 protein: CASSRQGYEQYF
J gene: TRBJ2-3; V gene: TRBV10-3; D gene: NA; CDR3 DNA: TGTGCCATCAGTGAGATGGCTTCGGCTAGAGCAGATACGCAGTATTTT; CDR3 protein: CAISEMASARADTQYF
J gene: TRBJ2-3; V gene: TRBV15; D gene: NA; CDR3 DNA: TGTGCCACCAGCAGGGGGCTTACAGATACGCAGTATTTT; CDR3 protein: CATSRGLTDTQYF
J gene: TRBJ1-6; V gene: TRBV11-3; D gene: NA; CDR3 DNA: TGTGCCAGCAGCCGCACCCTCAATTCACCCCTCCACTTT; CDR3 protein: CASSRTLNSPLHF
J gene: TRBJ1-1; V gene: TRBV29-1; D gene: NA; CDR3 DNA: TGCAGCGTTGAGGGCATTCTTTTCACTGAAGCTTTCTTT; CDR3 protein: CSVEGILFTEAFF